This paragraph covers one T cell receptor beta chain sequence. This sample is drawn from a study of T cell changes during pregnancy in multiple sclerosis. CDR1 and CDR2 from the germline V gene are LNHDA and SQIVND (reference sequence). Trimming left V 3 bases short and J 3 bases short, with 18 bases between. The CDR3 consists of 17 residues. Sequencing was performed with immunoSEQ multiplex PCR; in TCRdb, only in-frame clones are kept and a portion is missing. The sample shows 85,000 to 90,000 clones, approximately 95% of them seen only once. Sequenced here: peripheral blood, sampled after pregnancy. The TCR originated in a female donor in good health, enrolled as a control in a pregnancy study. This chain links TRBV19 with TRBJ1-5; TRBD1 might be the D (6 bases). The CDR3 spells CASSIPKTGRSNQPQHF. CDR3 nucleotide sequence: TGTGCCAGTAGTATCCCAAAAACAGGGCGATCCAATCAGCCCCAGCATTTT.